The T cell receptor beta chain under discussion was sequenced for a study of blood T cell repertoires in COVID-19. This table comes from immunoSEQ multiplex PCR, and its TCRdb copy is limited to in-frame clones, with some not included. The sample records fewer than 400,000 clones, 75% to 90% being singletons. The germline gives CDR1 LGHNA, CDR2 YNFKEQ. This CDR3 has 17 amino acids. V lost 2 bases and J lost 3, with 14 bases in between. This TCR was recovered from a man aged 30-40 years who had recovered from COVID-19. The sample consisted of PBMCs or T cells enriched from blood (not recorded which). V is TRBV4-2 and J is TRBJ1-6; D is perhaps TRBD1 (6 bases). CDR3 sequence reads: CASSQKTGGNYNSPLHF. CDR3 DNA: TGTGCCAGCAGCCAAAAGACAGGTGGTAACTATAATTCACCCCTCCACTTT.